The 2 T cell receptor beta chains reported below all come from one sample, sequenced in a study of Ad26.COV2.S vaccination and SARS-CoV-2 variants. TCRdb's copy holds only in-frame clones and misses some; the assay was immunoSEQ multiplex PCR. The data show hundreds of thousands of clones, roughly 90% seen once. The treatment was: some 20 received Ad26.COV2.S at low or high dose, single or two shots; about 5 received placebo; per-sample allocation not given. Sampling was performed 63 days after the first vaccine or placebo injection. The sequenced sample was peripheral blood, obtained in a trial of Ad26.COV2.S vaccine versus placebo. All receptors derive from a person between 18 and 65 years old who received the Ad26.COV2.S COVID-19 vaccine or a placebo.

The chain carries TRBV6-5 and TRBJ2-7; perhaps TRBD1 as D (6 bases). Germline-derived CDR1 and CDR2 are MNHEY and SVGAGI. V lost 7 bases, J lost 5 bases, and 15 bases lay in between. The CDR3 sequence is 13 residues long. The DNA for the CDR3 is TGTGCCAGCAAACCTCAACCAGGGGACGAGCAGTACTTC. Translating gives CASKPQPGDEQYF.

CDR3 bases: TGTGCCACCCGTGGGGCCCCCGGGGAGCTGTTTTTT. It specifies CATRGAPGELFF. The chain is built from TRBV30 and TRBJ2-2; TRBD1 is a possible D gene (5 bases). Per the germline V gene, CDR1 is GTSNPN and CDR2 is SVGIG (reference sequence). The CDR3 contains 12 residues. V lost 8 bases to trimming and J lost 6 bases, with 13 bases between them.